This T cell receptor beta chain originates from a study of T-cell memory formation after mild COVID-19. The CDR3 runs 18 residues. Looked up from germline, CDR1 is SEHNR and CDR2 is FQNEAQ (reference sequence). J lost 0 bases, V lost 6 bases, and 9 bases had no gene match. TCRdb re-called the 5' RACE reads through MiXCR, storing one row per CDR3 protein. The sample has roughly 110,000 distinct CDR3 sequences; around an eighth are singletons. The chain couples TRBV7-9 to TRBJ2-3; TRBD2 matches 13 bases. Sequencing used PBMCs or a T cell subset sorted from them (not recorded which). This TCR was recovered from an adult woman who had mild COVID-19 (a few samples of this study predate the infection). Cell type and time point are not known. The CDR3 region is CASSYSTSGRGSTDTQYF. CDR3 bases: TGTGCCAGCAGTTACAGCACTAGCGGGAGGGGTAGCACAGATACGCAGTATTTT.